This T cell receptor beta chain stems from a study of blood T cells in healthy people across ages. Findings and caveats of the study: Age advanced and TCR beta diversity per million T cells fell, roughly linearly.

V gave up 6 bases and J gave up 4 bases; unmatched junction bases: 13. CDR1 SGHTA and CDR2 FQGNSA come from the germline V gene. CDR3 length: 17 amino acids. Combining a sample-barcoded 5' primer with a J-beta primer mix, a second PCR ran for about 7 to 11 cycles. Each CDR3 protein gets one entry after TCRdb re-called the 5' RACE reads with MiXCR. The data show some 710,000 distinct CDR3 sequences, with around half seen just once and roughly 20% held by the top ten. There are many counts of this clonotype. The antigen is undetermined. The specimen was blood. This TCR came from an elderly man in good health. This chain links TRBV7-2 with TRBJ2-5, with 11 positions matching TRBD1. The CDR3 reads CASSVTLDRGLGETQYF. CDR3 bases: TGTGCCAGCAGTGTAACCTTGGACAGGGGGCTTGGAGAGACCCAGTACTTC.